The 18 T cell receptor beta chains presented below share a single source sample, sequenced in a study of T cells in localized non-small cell lung cancer. Only in-frame clones appear in the TCRdb table, and some are missing; sequencing was by immunoSEQ multiplex PCR. The table records approximately 70,000 clones, roughly 81% of them present only once. This sample comprised PBMCs, obtained before any cancer treatment. The receptor source for this set is a man aged 40 to 70 with stage II lung adenocarcinoma.

The V gene is TRBV7-9, the J gene TRBJ1-2; maybe TRBD1 (6 bases). The germline CDR1 and CDR2 sequences are SEHNR and FQNEAQ (reference sequence). The V end was cut by 0 bases, the J end by 4 bases, with 15 bases between. This CDR3 is built from 16 residues. CDR3 residues: CASSLAVGGSAYGYTF. DNA for the CDR3: TGTGCCAGCAGCTTAGCTGTGGGGGGCTCAGCCTATGGCTACACCTTC.

The CDR3 loop reads CASSSGQGFDEQFF. CDR3 nucleotide sequence: TGTGCCAGCTCATCGGGACAGGGGTTCGATGAGCAGTTCTTC. This sequence joins TRBV11-3 and TRBJ2-1, with 10 bases fitting TRBD1. The CDR3 runs 14 residues. J was trimmed by 8 bases and V by 8 bases; bases with no gene match: 9. The germline CDR1 and CDR2 sequences are SGHNT and YENEEA.

The rearrangement uses TRBV21-1 and TRBJ2-7; the table names TRBD2, a call not compared with the DNA. TRBV21-1 is reported as a pseudogene. The CDR3 is 14 amino acids. The CDR3 loop is CASSKGHGSYEQYF. The CDR3 DNA is TGTGCCAGCAGCAAAGGTCACGGTTCCTACGAGCAGTACTTC.

The chain carries TRBV18 and TRBJ1-1; no reliable D call. Germline loops: CDR1 KGHSH, CDR2 LQKENI. The germline V and J ends were trimmed by 3 bases and 5 bases, with 10 bases remaining between them. The CDR3 covers 13 residues. DNA for the CDR3: TGTGCCAGCTCACCGGGGTCGCGGACTGAAGCTTTCTTT. It yields the protein CASSPGSRTEAFF.

The chain joins TRBV4-2 to TRBJ1-1; no clear D gene. Trimming removed 5 bases at V and 4 bases at J, with 14 bases between. CDR3 length equals 14 residues. The germline CDR1 and CDR2 sequences are LGHNA and YNFKEQ. The CDR3 is CASSLFRGGTEAFF. Written as DNA, the CDR3 is TGTGCCAGCAGCTTGTTTCGGGGAGGCACTGAAGCTTTCTTT.

The chain couples TRBV28 to TRBJ2-7; D is possibly TRBD2 (6 bases). Germline-derived CDR1 and CDR2 are MDHEN and SYDVKM. V lost 6 bases to trimming and J lost 3 bases, with 15 bases between them. CDR3 size: 14 residues. The CDR3 region is CASSPYGTLYEQYF. The CDR3 nucleotides read TGTGCCAGCAGCCCTTATGGGACTCTCTACGAGCAGTACTTC.

The table lists this clone with a few counts. CDR3 coding DNA: TGTGCCAGCAGCCAAGGGATTCCCCGCTATGGCTACACCTTC. As protein: CASSQGIPRYGYTF. The J gene is TRBJ1-2, the V gene TRBV14; D call uncertain. Germline-derived CDR1 and CDR2 are SGHDN and FVKESK. V was trimmed by 1 base and J by 4 bases, leaving 10 bases between them. The CDR3 has 14 residues.

The CDR3 protein is CASSLQLIAYEQYF. In DNA, the CDR3 is TGTGCCAGCAGCCTACAACTAATTGCCTACGAGCAGTACTTC. The chain uses TRBV11-3 and TRBJ2-7; no firm D call. V was cut by 5 bases and J by 2 bases, with 13 bases left in between. The CDR3 extends over 14 amino acids. Germline CDR1 reads SGHNT; CDR2 reads YENEEA.

The chain is built from TRBV2 and TRBJ1-2; D might be TRBD1 (5 bases). CDR1 and CDR2 from the germline V gene are SNHLY and FYNNEI. This CDR3 region has 15 residues. The V end was cut by 6 bases, the J end by 1 base, with 15 bases between. CDR3: CASRERDRDNYGYTF. CDR3 coding DNA: TGTGCCAGCAGGGAAAGGGACCGAGATAACTATGGCTACACCTTC. The full variable domain, in which reference TRBV2 and TRBJ1-2 provide the parts outside the CDR3, is EPEVTQTPSHQVTQMGQEVILRCVPISNHLYFYWYRQILGQKVEFLVSFYNNEISEKSEIFDDQFSVERPDGSNFTLKIRSTKLEDSAMYFCASRERDRDNYGYTFGSGTRLTVV.

This chain connects TRBV19 to TRBJ2-7; D assignment may be TRBD1 or TRBD2 (5 bases each). V lost 5 bases, J lost 7 bases, and 21 bases lay in between. CDR1 is LNHDA and CDR2 is SQIVND in the germline V gene (reference sequence). This CDR3 spans 15 amino acids. DNA of the CDR3: TGTGCCAGTAGTCAAGGGACGCGGTCGTCGGTGGAGCAGTACTTC. It codes for CASSQGTRSSVEQYF.

The gene calls are TRBV4-3 and TRBJ2-5, with D perhaps TRBD1 (6 bases). The CDR3 totals 16 residues. V shed 7 bases and J shed 2 bases, with 20 bases lying between them. Germline CDR1 reads LGHNA; CDR2 reads YSLEER. Here the CDR3 DNA reads TGCGCCAGCAAGCCGCCGGGACACGCAAAGCAAGAGACCCAGTACTTC. This codes for CASKPPGHAKQETQYF.

There are a few counts of this clone. Other nucleotide sequences from this sample produce the same CDR3. This chain uses TRBV9 with TRBJ2-5, with TRBD1 as a possible D gene (6 bases). Germline V gene sequence: CDR1 SGDLS, CDR2 YYNGEE. V shed 0 bases and J shed 1 base, with 7 bases lying between them. CDR3 length equals 14 residues. The CDR3 DNA is TGTGCCAGCAGCGTAGGGACAGTCCAAGAGACCCAGTACTTC. Protein sequence: CASSVGTVQETQYF.

The chain employs TRBV30 and TRBJ1-4; the D is unclear. CDR1 and CDR2 from the germline V gene are GTSNPN and SVGIG (reference sequence). V lost 3 bases to trimming and J lost 8 bases, with 16 bases between them. CDR3 length: 14 residues. The CDR3 loop reads CAWRKQPFGEKLFF. DNA for the CDR3: TGTGCCTGGAGAAAGCAGCCATTTGGCGAAAAACTGTTTTTT.

This clone turned up a few times. The V and J genes are TRBV7-2 and TRBJ1-1; the D gene is possibly TRBD1 (5 bases). CDR1 is SGHTA and CDR2 is FQGNSA in the germline V gene. This CDR3 has 14 amino acids. Trimming took off 4 bases at V and 7 bases at J, with 16 bases between the two ends. For the CDR3, the DNA is TGTGCCAGCAGCTCACCCCCCTCGACAGATGAAGCTTTCTTT. Its protein product is CASSSPPSTDEAFF.

V is TRBV7-3 and J is TRBJ2-3, with D possibly matching TRBD2 (5 bases). This CDR3 comprises 16 residues. CDR1 is SGHTA and CDR2 is FQGTGA in the germline V gene. V was trimmed by 5 bases and J by 5 bases, leaving 20 bases between them. CDR3 nucleotide sequence: TGTGCCAGCAGCCCGGGGAGTTTAGGTCGTGGAGATACGCAGTATTTT. As protein: CASSPGSLGRGDTQYF.

This rearrangement joins TRBV5-1 to TRBJ1-1, with TRBD1 matching over 7 bases. The CDR3 runs 15 residues. Trimming took 4 bases from V and 7 from J; bases not matched to a gene: 13. CDR1 and CDR2 (germline): SGHRS, YFSETQ. The DNA of the CDR3 is TGCGCCAGCAGCCAAGGACAGGTTGGGCGCGATGAAGCTTTCTTT. It codes for CASSQGQVGRDEAFF.

Of note for this clone: Other DNA sequences in this specimen translate into the identical CDR3. The V call is TRBV7-3, the J call TRBJ2-7; 7 bases are shared with TRBD2. This CDR3 comprises 13 residues. Trimming cost V 6 bases and J 3 bases; bases outside gene matches: 5. The germline CDR1 and CDR2 sequences are SGHTA and FQGTGA. CDR3 protein: CASSPGGSYEQYF. The CDR3 bases are TGTGCCAGCAGTCCCGGCGGGAGCTACGAGCAGTACTTC. Looking up the rest from reference TRBV7-3 and TRBJ2-7 gives the full variable domain: GAGVSQTPSNKVTEKGKYVELRCDPISGHTALYWYRQSLGQGPEFLIYFQGTGAADDSGLPNDRFFAVRPEGSVSTLKIQRTERGDSAVYLCASSPGGSYEQYFGPGTRLTVT.

The chain uses TRBV5-1 and TRBJ1-1; D is possibly TRBD1 (5 bases). V shed 0 bases and J shed 1 base, with 10 bases lying between them. The CDR3 has 15 residues. CDR1 is SGHRS, CDR2 YFSETQ, per germline. In nucleotides, the CDR3 is TGCGCCAGCAGCTTGGCGGACACTCCGAACACTGAAGCTTTCTTT. It is translated as CASSLADTPNTEAFF.